This TCR beta chain was obtained from a study of T-cell reconstitution after alpha-beta-depleted transplantation in children. Trimming took 1 base from V and 0 from J, leaving 15 bases between them. CDR1 DFQATT and CDR2 SNEGSKA come from the germline V gene (reference sequence). The CDR3 has 16 amino acids. A library of TCRbeta sequences, prepared with unique molecular identifiers, was generated. TCRdb redid the calling of the PCR reads with MiXCR, one entry per CDR3 protein. The table shows around 410,000 distinct CDR3 sequences, with 9.5% to 13% occurring only once. This clonotype has ten or more counts.

The chain couples TRBV20-1 to TRBJ1-1, with D unresolved. The specimen comprised PBMCs from the stem cell graft donor, sampled from the stem cell graft. This receptor was identified in a human donor who donated a stem cell graft to a child with acute myeloid leukemia. Here the CDR3 reads CSARGQEVTMNTEAFF. The CDR3, as DNA: TGCAGTGCTAGAGGTCAGGAGGTTACCATGAACACTGAAGCTTTCTTT.